The 21 T cell receptor beta chains listed next were all sequenced from one sample in a study of T cell responses to AZD1222 COVID-19 vaccine. The protocol was immunoSEQ multiplex PCR, while the TCRdb copy is restricted to in-frame clones and leaves out a portion. The sample lists roughly 93,000 clones; 70% to 90% were seen once. The sample in question was peripheral blood, obtained on day 0 of AZD1222 vaccination. The receptors come from an adult in good health.

The rearrangement joins TRBV6-5 to TRBJ2-2, with D perhaps matching TRBD1 or TRBD2 (5 bases each). The CDR3 consists of 15 residues. The ends were cut back, 5 bases at V and 1 base at J, with 11 bases in the middle. Germline V gives CDR1 MNHEY, CDR2 SVGAGI. This CDR3 is CASSQGVGNTGELFF. The CDR3 nucleotides read TGTGCCAGCAGTCAGGGAGTGGGGAACACCGGGGAGCTGTTTTTT.

This chain uses TRBV7-2 with TRBJ2-1; D is perhaps TRBD1 (5 bases). This CDR3 is built from 13 residues. Germline V lookup: CDR1 SGHTA, CDR2 FQGNSA. V lost 0 bases and J lost 6, with 6 bases in between. CDR3 loop: CASSLAGLNEQFF. In DNA form, the CDR3 reads TGTGCCAGCAGCTTAGCGGGGCTCAATGAGCAGTTCTTC.

This chain's CDR3 is CASSPSPGVDEQFF. The CDR3 bases are TGTGCCAGCTCACCATCGCCGGGAGTCGATGAGCAGTTCTTC. The gene calls are TRBV18 and TRBJ2-1; D possibly corresponds to TRBD2 (6 bases). Germline V gene data show CDR1 as KGHSH and CDR2 as LQKENI. This CDR3 has 14 amino acids. Trimming removed 2 bases from V and 8 bases from J, with 13 bases in between.

The chain links TRBV7-6 to TRBJ1-6; a weak D match, TRBD1 (6 bases). The germline V and J ends were trimmed by 1 base and 9 bases, with 13 bases remaining between them. The CDR3 covers 15 residues. In germline, CDR1 is SGHVS, CDR2 FNYEAQ. In nucleotides, the CDR3 is TGTGCCAGCAGCTTAGATGGGGGCGTTTCTTCACCCCTCCACTTT. It translates to CASSLDGGVSSPLHF.

J is TRBJ2-1 and V is TRBV4-3; tentative D call: TRBD1 (8 bases). There are 16 residues in the CDR3. Germline CDR1 reads LGHNA; CDR2 reads YSLEER. The germline V and J ends were trimmed by 5 bases and 6 bases, with 20 bases remaining between them. CDR3 in amino acids: CASSLGYRGGSNEQFF. The CDR3 DNA is TGCGCCAGCAGCTTGGGGTACAGGGGGGGGTCCAATGAGCAGTTCTTC.

In this sample, this clone turned up a few times. The chain combines TRBV2 with TRBJ2-7, with D perhaps matching TRBD1 (5 bases). This CDR3 comprises 13 residues. From germline, CDR1 is SNHLY and CDR2 FYNNEI. Trimming pared 3 bases from V and 1 base from J, leaving 7 bases between. The CDR3 loop is CASSDGASYEQYF. The CDR3 nucleotides read TGTGCCAGCAGTGATGGGGCATCCTACGAGCAGTACTTC.

This chain uses TRBV6-2 or TRBV6-3 with TRBJ2-7, with a weak D call TRBD1 (6 bases). V lost 5 bases and J 5 bases, leaving 10 bases between the germline ends. Germline V gives CDR1 MNHEY, CDR2 SVGEGT. This CDR3 is 12 amino acids long. The CDR3, as DNA: TGTGCCAGCAGTGTACAGGGCCACGAGCAGTACTTC. Translated: CASSVQGHEQYF.

This chain uses TRBV3-1 (or the pseudogene TRBV3-2) with TRBJ2-7; tentatively, D is TRBD1 (6 bases). Germline lookup yields CDR1 LGHDT and CDR2 YNNKEL (reference sequence). The V end lost 4 bases, the J end lost 2 bases, and 21 bases lay between the germline ends. The CDR3 length is 17 residues. The CDR3 spells CASSLRNYSTGPYEQYF. The CDR3 nucleotides read TGTGCCAGCAGCCTACGCAATTACAGTACAGGGCCCTACGAGCAGTACTTC.

Of note for this clone: Other DNA sequences from this sample encode an identical CDR3 as well. V usage is TRBV30 and J usage is TRBJ1-1; no firm D call. The ends were cut back, 0 bases at V and 1 base at J, with 6 bases in the middle. Germline CDR1 reads GTSNPN; CDR2 reads SVGIG (reference sequence). The CDR3 length is 13 residues. CDR3 region: CAWSVHRNTEAFF. The CDR3 bases are TGTGCCTGGAGTGTACATCGGAACACTGAAGCTTTCTTT.

The V and J genes are TRBV4-1 and TRBJ1-2; TRBD1 agrees at 8 bases. The CDR3 is made up of 15 amino acids. Germline loops: CDR1 MGHRA, CDR2 YSYEKL. The J segment lost 5 bases and the V segment lost 4 bases, leaving 9 bases of the junction unmatched. The CDR3 loop is CASSPVQGAGYGYTF. The CDR3 DNA reads as TGCGCCAGCAGCCCAGTTCAGGGGGCCGGGTATGGCTACACCTTC.

CDR3 residues: CASGQQGAGTEAFF. CDR3 coding DNA: TGTGCCAGCGGACAACAGGGGGCTGGGACTGAAGCTTTCTTT. The chain links TRBV7-2 to TRBJ1-1; TRBD1 matches at 9 bases. Germline V gene data show CDR1 as SGHTA and CDR2 as FQGNSA. There are 14 residues in the CDR3. The V segment lost 8 bases and the J segment 5 bases; nucleotides outside the gene matches: 9.

This chain links TRBV29-1 with TRBJ2-3, with 10 bases matching TRBD2. Losses at the gene ends were 3 bases for V and 4 bases for J; bases not matched to a gene: 4. In germline, CDR1 is SQVTM, CDR2 ANQGSEA. The CDR3 loop spans 14 amino acids. The chain's CDR3 is CSVERTSGPDTQYF. The CDR3 nucleotides are TGCAGCGTTGAGCGGACTAGCGGACCAGATACGCAGTATTTT.

This clone has a single count. The V gene is TRBV30, the J gene TRBJ2-5; D gene unclear. The V end lost 0 bases, the J end lost 4 bases, and 6 bases lay between the germline ends. CDR1 and CDR2 from the germline V gene are GTSNPN and SVGIG (reference sequence). The CDR3 covers 12 residues. The CDR3 DNA reads TGTGCCTGGAGTGTAGAGGTAGAGACCCAGTACTTC. It translates to CAWSVEVETQYF.

In regard to this clone: This CDR3 is also generated by other DNA sequences in the sample. The chain links TRBV11-2 to TRBJ1-6; no firm D call. The CDR3 is 12 amino acids. Germline V gene data show CDR1 as SGHAT and CDR2 as FQNNGV. Trimming cost V 5 bases and J 7 bases, with 6 bases left between them. The DNA of the CDR3 is TGTGCCAGCAGCCTACGGAATTCACCCCTCCACTTT. Translated: CASSLRNSPLHF.

V and J are TRBV10-3 and TRBJ1-1; D unresolved. The CDR3 is made up of 15 amino acids. Trimming removed 0 bases at V and 3 bases at J, with 11 bases between. Germline loops: CDR1 ENHRY, CDR2 SYGVKD. Here the CDR3 DNA reads TGTGCCATCAGTGAGTCGAGGACCTTCTACACTGAAGCTTTCTTT. Protein: CAISESRTFYTEAFF.

The V call is TRBV10-3, the J call TRBJ1-4; 8 bases are a match to TRBD1. The CDR3 covers 15 residues. Looked up from germline, CDR1 is ENHRY and CDR2 is SYGVKD. V lost 4 bases and J lost 5; bases outside the gene matches: 6. The CDR3 region is CAISGERTGNEKLFF. CDR3 bases: TGTGCCATCAGTGGGGAACGGACAGGGAATGAAAAACTGTTTTTT.

This clone was detected once. The chain employs TRBV15 and TRBJ2-3; the match to TRBD1 covers 7 bases. The germline gives CDR1 LNHNV, CDR2 YYDKDF (reference sequence). J was trimmed by 1 base and V by 2 bases; bases with no gene match: 0. The length of the CDR3 is 14 residues. The CDR3 loop is CATSRRGRTDTQYF. CDR3 in DNA: TGTGCCACCAGCAGAAGGGGGCGCACAGATACGCAGTATTTT.

The chain uses TRBV5-4 and TRBJ2-3; 7 nucleotides line up with TRBD2. V lost 2 bases, J lost 1 base, and 1 base stayed unmatched. The CDR3 has 14 amino acids. Germline V gives CDR1 SGHNT, CDR2 YYREEE (reference sequence). The CDR3 bases are TGTGCCAGCAGCTTCAGCGGGGGCACAGATACGCAGTATTTT. It encodes CASSFSGGTDTQYF.

V is TRBV4-1 and J is TRBJ1-1; D unclear. Trimming shortened V by 1 base and J by 1 base, and 13 bases separated the two germline ends. This CDR3 is built from 16 residues. In germline, CDR1 is MGHRA, CDR2 YSYEKL. CDR3 loop: CASSQAPLLENTEAFF. In DNA form, the CDR3 reads TGCGCCAGCAGCCAAGCTCCTCTTTTAGAGAACACTGAAGCTTTCTTT.

V usage is TRBV6-5 and J usage is TRBJ1-4; maybe TRBD1 (6 bases). The CDR3 has 13 amino acids. CDR1 is MNHEY, CDR2 SVGAGI, per germline. V was cut by 4 bases and J by 14 bases, with 17 bases left in between. The CDR3: CASSSPQDRSLFF. In DNA, the CDR3 is TGTGCCAGCAGTTCCCCCCAAGACAGGTCCCTGTTTTTT.

V gene TRBV5-1 combines with J gene TRBJ2-1, with D uncertain. The CDR3 runs 16 residues. Trimming pared 4 bases from V and 3 bases from J, leaving 17 bases between. Germline lookup yields CDR1 SGHRS and CDR2 YFSETQ. This CDR3 is CASSKPKASNYNEQFF. In DNA, the CDR3 is TGCGCCAGCAGCAAGCCAAAGGCCAGTAACTACAATGAGCAGTTCTTC.